This TCR beta chain originates from a study of T cells after posttransplantation cyclophosphamide. The ends were cut back, 5 bases at V and 14 bases at J, with 16 bases in the middle. CDR1 SGHTA and CDR2 FQGNSA come from the germline V gene. The CDR3 consists of 12 residues. Assay used: immunoSEQ multiplex PCR; TCRdb lists only in-frame clones, some missing. In the table there are 9,000 to 10,000 clones, over 75% of which are singletons. Sampled 1 year posttransplant, controls received myeloablative marrow transplants, methotrexate and a calcineurin inhibitor. The J gene is TRBJ2-1, the V gene TRBV7-2; a weak D match, TRBD1 (6 bases). The starting material was PBMCs, obtained after an allogeneic stem cell transplant with a calcineurin inhibitor and methotrexate. This sequence originates from a male patient aged 25 to 39 who received an allogeneic stem cell transplant from an unrelated donor, was CMV-positive, and had no GVHD. Some of the T cells may derive from the graft donor. The DNA of the CDR3 is TGTGCCAGCAGCCCCCGCCGGGACAAGAAGTTCTTC. Its translation is CASSPRRDKKFF.